This T cell receptor beta chain was recorded in a study of regulatory T cells in long-lasting Graves disease. Looking at the study overall: Treatment with antithyroid drugs for over 5 years, together with positive TSH receptor antibodies, meant persistent Graves' disease.

iRepertoire HTBI primers and Arm-PCR of CDR3 regions built TCR beta libraries. TCRdb passed the multiplex PCR reads through MiXCR, listing each CDR3 protein once. The sample consists of more than 650,000 distinct CDR3 sequences, 25% to 30% of them appearing once. With respect to this clonotype: This may come from a read error, since a much larger clone is one base off.

Time point indicated: persistent/refractory GD, antithyroid drugs over 5 years with positive TRAb. Construction of the TCR library relied on RNA isolated from PBMCs. From each patient, around 9 milliliters of peripheral blood was drawn and collected into an EDTA anticoagulant tube. The V end was cut by 4 bases, the J end by 1 base, with 11 bases between. Germline-derived CDR1 and CDR2 are SGDLS and YYNGEE. This CDR3 region has 14 residues. This sequence joins TRBV9 and TRBJ2-5; D is possibly TRBD1 (5 bases). The source is a female donor with Graves disease. The material was peripheral blood mononuclear cells (PBMCs), obtained when the disease was refractory, from a patient treated with antithyroid drugs. CDR3: CASSPPRAQETQYF. Here the CDR3 DNA reads TGTGCCAGCAGCCCCCCCAGGGCCCAAGAGACCCAGTACTTC.